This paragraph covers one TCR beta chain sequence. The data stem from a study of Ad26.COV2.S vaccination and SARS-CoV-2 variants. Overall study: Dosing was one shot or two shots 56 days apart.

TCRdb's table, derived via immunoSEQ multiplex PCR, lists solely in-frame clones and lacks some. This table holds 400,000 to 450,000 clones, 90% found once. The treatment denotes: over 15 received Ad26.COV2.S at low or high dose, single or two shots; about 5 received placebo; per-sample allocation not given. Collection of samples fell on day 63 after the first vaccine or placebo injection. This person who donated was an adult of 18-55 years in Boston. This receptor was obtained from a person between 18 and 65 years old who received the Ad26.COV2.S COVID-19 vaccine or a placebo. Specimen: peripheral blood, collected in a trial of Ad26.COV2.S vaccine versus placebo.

The CDR3 DNA reads TGTGCCAGTAGTGCGGCCGGGACAGAACTAGAGCAGTACTTC. This encodes CASSAAGTELEQYF. The chain couples TRBV19 to TRBJ2-7; 7 nucleotides line up with TRBD1. Germline V CDR1 and CDR2: LNHDA, SQIVND (reference sequence). The J segment lost 7 bases and the V segment lost 5 bases, leaving 11 bases of the junction unmatched. This CDR3 has 14 residues.